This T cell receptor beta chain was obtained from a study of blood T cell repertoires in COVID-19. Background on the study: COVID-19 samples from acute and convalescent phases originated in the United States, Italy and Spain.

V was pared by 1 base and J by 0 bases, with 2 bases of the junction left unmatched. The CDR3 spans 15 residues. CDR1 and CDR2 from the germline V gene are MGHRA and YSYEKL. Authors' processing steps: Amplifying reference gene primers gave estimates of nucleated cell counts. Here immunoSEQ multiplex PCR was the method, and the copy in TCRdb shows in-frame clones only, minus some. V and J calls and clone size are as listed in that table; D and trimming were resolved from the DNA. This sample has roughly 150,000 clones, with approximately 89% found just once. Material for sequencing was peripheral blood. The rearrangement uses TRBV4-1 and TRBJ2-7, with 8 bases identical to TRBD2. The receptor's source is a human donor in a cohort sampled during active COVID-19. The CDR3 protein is CASSQAGTSSYEQYF. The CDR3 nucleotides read TGCGCCAGCAGCCAAGCCGGGACTAGCTCCTACGAGCAGTACTTC.